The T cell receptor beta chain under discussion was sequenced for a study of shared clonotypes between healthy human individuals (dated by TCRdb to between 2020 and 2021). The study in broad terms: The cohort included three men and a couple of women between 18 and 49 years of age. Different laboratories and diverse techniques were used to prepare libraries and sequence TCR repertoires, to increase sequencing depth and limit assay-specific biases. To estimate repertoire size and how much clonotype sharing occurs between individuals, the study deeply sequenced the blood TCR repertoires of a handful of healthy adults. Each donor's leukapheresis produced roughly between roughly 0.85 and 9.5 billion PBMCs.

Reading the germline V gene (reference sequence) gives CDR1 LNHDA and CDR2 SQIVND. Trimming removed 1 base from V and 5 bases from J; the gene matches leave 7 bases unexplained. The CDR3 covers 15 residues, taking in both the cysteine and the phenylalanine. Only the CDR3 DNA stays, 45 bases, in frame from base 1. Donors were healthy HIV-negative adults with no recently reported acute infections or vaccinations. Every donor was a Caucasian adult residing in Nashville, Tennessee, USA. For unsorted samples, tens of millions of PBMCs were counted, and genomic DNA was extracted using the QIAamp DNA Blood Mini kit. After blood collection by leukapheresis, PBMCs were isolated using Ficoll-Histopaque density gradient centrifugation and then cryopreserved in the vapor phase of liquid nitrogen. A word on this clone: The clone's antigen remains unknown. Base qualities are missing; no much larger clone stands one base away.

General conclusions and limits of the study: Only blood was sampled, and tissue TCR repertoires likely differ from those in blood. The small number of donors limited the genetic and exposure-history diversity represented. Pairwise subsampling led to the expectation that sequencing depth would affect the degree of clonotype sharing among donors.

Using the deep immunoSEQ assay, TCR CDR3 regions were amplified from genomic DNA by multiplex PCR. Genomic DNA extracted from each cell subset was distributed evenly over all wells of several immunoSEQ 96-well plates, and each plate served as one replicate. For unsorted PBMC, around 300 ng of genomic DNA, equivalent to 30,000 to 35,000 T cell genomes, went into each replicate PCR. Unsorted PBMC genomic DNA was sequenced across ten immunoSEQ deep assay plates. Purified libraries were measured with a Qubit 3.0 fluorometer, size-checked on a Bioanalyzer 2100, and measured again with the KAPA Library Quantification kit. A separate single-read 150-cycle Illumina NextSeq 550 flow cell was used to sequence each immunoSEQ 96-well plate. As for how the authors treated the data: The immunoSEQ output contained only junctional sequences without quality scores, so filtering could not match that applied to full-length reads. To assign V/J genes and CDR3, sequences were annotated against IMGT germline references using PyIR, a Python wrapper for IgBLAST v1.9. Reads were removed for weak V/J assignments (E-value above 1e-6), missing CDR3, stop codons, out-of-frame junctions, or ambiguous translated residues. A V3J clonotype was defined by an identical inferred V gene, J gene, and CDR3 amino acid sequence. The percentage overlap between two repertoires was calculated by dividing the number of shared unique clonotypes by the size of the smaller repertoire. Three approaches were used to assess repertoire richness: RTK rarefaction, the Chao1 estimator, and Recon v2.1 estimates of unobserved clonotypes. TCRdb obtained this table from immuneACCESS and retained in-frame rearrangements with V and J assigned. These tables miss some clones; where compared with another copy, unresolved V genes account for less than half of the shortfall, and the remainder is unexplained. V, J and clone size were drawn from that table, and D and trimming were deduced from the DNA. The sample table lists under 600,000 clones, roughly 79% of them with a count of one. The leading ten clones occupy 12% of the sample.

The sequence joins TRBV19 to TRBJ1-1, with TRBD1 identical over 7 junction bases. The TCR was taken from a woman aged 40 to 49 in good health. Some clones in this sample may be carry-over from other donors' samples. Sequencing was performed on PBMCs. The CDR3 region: CASSIGRQGGTEAFF. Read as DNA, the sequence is TGTGCCAGTAGTATAGGCCGACAGGGCGGGACTGAAGCTTTCTTT. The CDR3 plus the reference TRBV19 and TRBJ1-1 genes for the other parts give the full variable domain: DGGITQSPKYLFRKEGQNVTLSCEQNLNHDAMYWYRQDPGQGLRLIYYSQIVNDFQKGDIAEGYSVSREKKESFPLTVTSAQKNPTAFYLCASSIGRQGGTEAFFGQGTRLTVV.